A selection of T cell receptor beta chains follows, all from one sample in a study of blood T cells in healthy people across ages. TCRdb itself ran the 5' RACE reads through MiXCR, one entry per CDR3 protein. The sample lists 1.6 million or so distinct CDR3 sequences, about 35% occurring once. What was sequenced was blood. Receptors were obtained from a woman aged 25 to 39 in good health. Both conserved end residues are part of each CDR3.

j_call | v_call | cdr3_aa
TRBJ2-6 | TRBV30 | CAWGLSGANVLTF
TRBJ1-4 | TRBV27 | CASGPTVWREKLFF
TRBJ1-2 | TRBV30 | CAWSVGRGDYGYTF
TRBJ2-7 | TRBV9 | CASSVEGTGFYEQYF
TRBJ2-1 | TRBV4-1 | CASSQGQGSVNEQFF
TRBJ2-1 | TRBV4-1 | CASSPGGLAGVALSYNEQFF
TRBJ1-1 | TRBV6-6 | CTSSLVSEGTEAFF
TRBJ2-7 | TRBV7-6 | CASSLGSGGNEQYF
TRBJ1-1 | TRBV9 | CASSAHSVTEAFF
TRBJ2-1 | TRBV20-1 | CSARTFAKEQFF
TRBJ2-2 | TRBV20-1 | CSAREAVGELFF
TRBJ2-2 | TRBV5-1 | CASSFTGTTTGELFF
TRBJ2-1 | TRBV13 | CASRLRGGQGIRNEQFF
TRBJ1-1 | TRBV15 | CATSRVRTGGRGTEAFF
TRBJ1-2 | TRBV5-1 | CASSPKDSLNYGYTF
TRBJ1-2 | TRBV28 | CASSSSAGNNYGYTF
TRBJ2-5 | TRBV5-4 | CASSTRTSGPSGETQYF
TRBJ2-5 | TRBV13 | CASSTGLAAETQYF
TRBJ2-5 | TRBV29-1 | CSVHRGQETQYF
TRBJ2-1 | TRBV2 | CASSEEALAGGPRFF
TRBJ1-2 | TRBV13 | CASSLGGQGHGYAF
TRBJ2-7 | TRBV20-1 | CSAPSGVSGYEQYF
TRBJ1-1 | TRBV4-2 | CASSQVPPTGVNTEAFF
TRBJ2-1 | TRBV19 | CASSRISGGSYNEQFF
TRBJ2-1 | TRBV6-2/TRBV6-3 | CASKKAEGAYNEQFF
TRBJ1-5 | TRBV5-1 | CAGSFTPVGGLNQPQHF
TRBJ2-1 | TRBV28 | CASSLAGRIYNEQFF
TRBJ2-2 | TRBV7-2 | CASSSRDRSGELFF
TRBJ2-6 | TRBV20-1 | CSAAKASGANVLTF
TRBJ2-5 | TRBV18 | CASSPKGDLQETQYF
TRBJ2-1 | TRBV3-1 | CASSQGAGGYEQFF